This is a list of T cell receptor beta chains from one sample in a study of T cells in Graves' hyperthyroidism and ophthalmopathy. TCRdb recomputed calls from the multiplex PCR reads with MiXCR, one row per CDR3 protein. In the table there are about 640,000 distinct CDR3 sequences, 13% to 15% of which are singletons. Sequencing was performed on blood. Receptor source: a woman aged 45 to 65 with Graves' ophthalmopathy. The CDR3 runs from the conserved cysteine through the conserved F or W. D genes are given only for firm matches. Clone sizes are given selectively: once, few, many, or a class where the clone is expanded.

many	TRBV12-3/TRBV12-4	TRBJ2-6	-	CASSWQQVESGANVLTF	TGTGCCAGCAGTTGGCAACAGGTGGAATCTGGGGCCAACGTCCTGACTTTC
many	TRBV7-2	TRBJ1-2	-	CASSPQGANYGYTF	TGTGCCAGCAGCCCGCAGGGCGCTAACTATGGCTACACCTTC
many	TRBV2	TRBJ1-2	-	CASSEYRQRGYTF	TGTGCCAGCAGTGAGTATCGACAGCGTGGCTACACCTTC
many	TRBV28	TRBJ1-1	TRBD1	CASSSGTGTSEAFF	TGTGCCAGCAGTTCCGGGACAGGGACCTCTGAAGCTTTCTTT
many	TRBV3-1	TRBJ2-7	-	CASSQRGTIPNSYEQYF	TGTGCCAGCAGCCAACGCGGGACGATTCCAAACTCCTACGAGCAGTACTTC
many	TRBV20-1	TRBJ2-3	TRBD2	CSARVKLAGATDTQYF	TGCAGTGCTAGAGTTAAACTAGCGGGAGCAACAGATACGCAGTATTTT
few	TRBV4-2	TRBJ2-5	-	CASSQVGAQETQYF	TGTGCCAGCAGCCAAGTGGGGGCACAAGAGACCCAGTACTTC
-	TRBV6-5	TRBJ2-2	-	CASSYVAANTGELFF	TGTGCCAGCAGTTACGTTGCGGCCAACACCGGGGAGCTGTTTTTT
many	TRBV7-7	TRBJ2-5	-	CASSSDWQETQYF	TGTGCTAGCAGCTCTGACTGGCAAGAGACCCAGTACTTC
many	TRBV12-3/TRBV12-4	TRBJ2-7	-	CASTPRGSGLGEQYF	TGTGCCAGCACCCCCCGCGGGTCAGGGTTGGGCGAGCAGTACTTC
many	TRBV27	TRBJ2-1	TRBD2	CASRPTSGIYNEQFF	TGTGCCAGCAGGCCTACTAGCGGGATTTACAATGAGCAGTTCTTC
-	TRBV7-3	TRBJ2-1	-	CASSLSAPPVATSRFF	TGTGCCAGCAGCTTATCCGCTCCTCCGGTAGCGACAAGCAGGTTCTTC
many	TRBV6-2/TRBV6-3	TRBJ2-1	TRBD1	CASISLGQYKNEQFF	TGTGCCAGCATCTCCCTGGGACAGTACAAAAATGAGCAGTTCTTC
many	TRBV7-2	TRBJ2-3	-	CASSPLVGLPPDTQYF	TGTGCCAGCAGCCCCCTGGTGGGATTGCCCCCAGATACGCAGTATTTT
many	TRBV7-2	TRBJ2-5	TRBD1	CASSRGDRQETQYF	TGTGCCAGCAGTCGAGGGGACAGACAAGAGACCCAGTACTTC
-	TRBV11-2	TRBJ1-2	-	CASSFSGQVYGYTF	TGTGCCAGCAGCTTCTCGGGGCAGGTCTATGGCTACACCTTC
many	TRBV7-6	TRBJ1-1	-	CASSLIPSGEAFF	TGTGCCAGCAGCTTAATACCTTCGGGTGAAGCTTTCTTT
many	TRBV27	TRBJ2-7	-	CASSFSPQTEQYF	TGTGCCAGCAGTTTTTCCCCACAGACTGAGCAGTACTTC
many	TRBV4-3	TRBJ1-1	TRBD1	CASSQTTGGTTEAFF	TGCGCCAGCAGCCAAACAACAGGGGGTACCACTGAAGCTTTCTTT
few	TRBV25-1	TRBJ1-1	-	CASRRPQGRGTEAFF	TGTGCCAGCAGGCGGCCACAGGGTCGGGGCACTGAAGCTTTCTTT
many	TRBV24-1	TRBJ1-2	TRBD1	CATFNQGAYGYTF	TGTGCCACCTTCAACCAGGGGGCCTATGGCTACACCTTC
many	TRBV7-3	TRBJ2-5	-	CASSFTGAETQYF	TGTGCCAGCAGCTTTACGGGGGCGGAGACCCAGTACTTC
many	TRBV2	TRBJ1-5	TRBD1	CASSPGQGSSQPQHF	TGTGCCAGCAGTCCCGGACAGGGGAGTAGTCAGCCCCAGCATTTT
many	TRBV11-2	TRBJ2-7	TRBD2	CASSPTSGDLYSYEQYF	TGTGCCAGCAGCCCGACTAGCGGAGACCTCTACTCCTACGAGCAGTACTTC
many	TRBV27	TRBJ1-5	-	CASSLSPPESNQPQHF	TGTGCCAGCAGTTTATCGCCCCCCGAGAGCAATCAGCCCCAGCATTTT
many	TRBV7-2	TRBJ2-3	-	CASSSRVDTQYF	TGTGCCAGCAGCTCCAGGGTAGATACGCAGTATTTT
-	TRBV3-1	TRBJ2-2	-	CASSQPPGELFF	TGTGCCAGCAGCCAACCGCCCGGGGAGCTGTTTTTT
few	TRBV6-5	TRBJ2-5	TRBD1	CASSYGDRGRETQYF	TGTGCCAGCAGTTACGGCGACAGGGGTCGGGAGACCCAGTACTTC
few	TRBV12-3/TRBV12-4	TRBJ2-2	TRBD2	CASWTSGAGELFF	TGTGCCAGCTGGACTAGCGGCGCCGGGGAGCTGTTTTTT
few	TRBV20-1	TRBJ2-1	-	CSARDPGLVPYNEQFF	TGCAGTGCTAGAGATCCGGGATTGGTTCCCTACAATGAGCAGTTCTTC
many	TRBV20-1	TRBJ2-5	-	CSASSLTGVETQYF	TGCAGTGCTAGTAGCCTGACGGGGGTAGAGACCCAGTACTTC
many	TRBV28	TRBJ2-3	TRBD1	CASSLTSGQGGADTQYF	TGTGCCAGCAGTTTAACTTCGGGACAGGGTGGAGCAGATACGCAGTATTTT
few	TRBV20-1	TRBJ2-5	-	CSARDPDSARTQYF	TGCAGTGCTAGAGACCCCGACTCAGCGCGGACCCAGTACTTC
many	TRBV20-1	TRBJ2-2	-	CSAGDRSRNTGELFF	TGCAGTGCTGGAGACAGGTCGAGGAACACCGGGGAGCTGTTTTTT
few	TRBV20-1	TRBJ1-2	-	CSARSPANYGYTF	TGCAGTGCTAGATCGCCTGCTAACTATGGCTACACCTTC
many	TRBV15	TRBJ2-7	-	CATSARQDYEQYF	TGTGCCACCAGCGCCAGACAGGACTACGAGCAGTACTTC
-	TRBV5-6	TRBJ2-7	TRBD1	CASSRYGTGSYEQYF	TGTGCCAGCAGCCGCTACGGGACAGGGTCGTACGAGCAGTACTTC
-	TRBV2	TRBJ2-2	TRBD2	CASSVATSGRAGELFF	TGTGCCAGCAGTGTCGCGACTAGCGGGAGGGCCGGGGAGCTGTTTTTT
once	TRBV15	TRBJ1-5	TRBD1	CATSRDREASGNQPQHF	TGTGCCACCAGCAGGGACAGGGAGGCTTCGGGCAATCAGCCCCAGCATTTT
many	TRBV5-6	TRBJ1-1	-	CASSFRGKNTEAFF	TGTGCCAGCAGCTTCCGGGGAAAGAACACTGAAGCTTTCTTT
few	TRBV30	TRBJ2-3	TRBD1	CAWNRGEYTDTQYF	TGTGCCTGGAACAGGGGAGAATACACAGATACGCAGTATTTT
-	TRBV27	TRBJ2-7	TRBD1	CASSFIGGQNEQYF	TGTGCCAGCAGCTTCATAGGGGGCCAGAACGAGCAGTACTTC
many	TRBV12-5	TRBJ1-1	-	CASGSVGSGTEAFF	TGTGCTAGTGGTTCAGTGGGCAGTGGGACTGAAGCTTTCTTT
many	TRBV7-2	TRBJ1-1	-	CASSLTSSAFF	TGTGCCAGCAGTTTGACGAGCTCAGCTTTCTTT
many	TRBV20-1	TRBJ2-7	-	CSASTLGDEQYF	TGCAGTGCTAGTACACTCGGAGACGAGCAGTACTTC
few	TRBV20-1	TRBJ1-4	-	CSARVVNEKLFF	TGCAGTGCTAGGGTCGTCAATGAAAAACTGTTTTTT
few	TRBV7-8	TRBJ1-2	TRBD1	CVSSLGGRNYGYTF	TGTGTCAGCAGCTTAGGGGGCAGAAACTATGGCTACACCTTC
many	TRBV28	TRBJ2-1	TRBD2	CASSPVTGPGGTSGRAYFYNEQFF	TGTGCCAGCAGTCCCGTTACCGGCCCAGGGGGGACTAGCGGGAGGGCGTATTTCTACAATGAGCAGTTCTTC
many	TRBV2	TRBJ2-5	TRBD2	CASRLGLAGVETQYF	TGTGCCAGCAGGCTGGGACTAGCGGGAGTAGAGACCCAGTACTTC
-	TRBV20-1	TRBJ2-3	-	CSEVRDTQYF	TGCAGTGAGGTCAGGGATACGCAGTATTTT
-	TRBV20-1	TRBJ1-1	TRBD1	CSAREGQGRTEAFF	TGCAGTGCTAGAGAAGGACAGGGAAGAACTGAAGCTTTCTTT
many	TRBV28	TRBJ2-7	TRBD2	CASSLGLAGYEQYF	TGTGCCAGCAGTTTGGGTCTAGCGGGGTACGAGCAGTACTTC